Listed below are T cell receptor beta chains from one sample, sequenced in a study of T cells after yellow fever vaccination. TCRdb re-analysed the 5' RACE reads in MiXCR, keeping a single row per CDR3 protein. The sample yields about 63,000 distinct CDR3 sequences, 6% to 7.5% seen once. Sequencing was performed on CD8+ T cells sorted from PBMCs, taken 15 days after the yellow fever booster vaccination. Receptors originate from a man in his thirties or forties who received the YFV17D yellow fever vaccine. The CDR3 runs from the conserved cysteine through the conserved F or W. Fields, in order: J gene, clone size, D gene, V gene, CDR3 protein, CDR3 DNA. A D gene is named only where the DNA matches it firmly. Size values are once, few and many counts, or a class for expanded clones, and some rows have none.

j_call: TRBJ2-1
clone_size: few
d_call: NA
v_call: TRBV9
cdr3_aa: CASSVGGGYNEQFF
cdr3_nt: TGTGCCAGCAGCGTAGGTGGGGGGTATAATGAGCAGTTCTTC

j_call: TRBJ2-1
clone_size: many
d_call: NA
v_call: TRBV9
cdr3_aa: CASSMNREQFF
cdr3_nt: TGTGCCAGCAGCATGAACCGAGAGCAGTTCTTC

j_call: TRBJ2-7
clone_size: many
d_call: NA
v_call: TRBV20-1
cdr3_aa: CSAREGGFEQYF
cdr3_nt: TGCAGTGCTAGAGAGGGTGGGTTCGAGCAGTACTTC

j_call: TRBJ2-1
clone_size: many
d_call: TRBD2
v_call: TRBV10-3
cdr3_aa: CAISEWASGSSNEQFF
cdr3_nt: TGTGCCATCAGTGAATGGGCTAGCGGGAGCAGTAATGAGCAGTTCTTC

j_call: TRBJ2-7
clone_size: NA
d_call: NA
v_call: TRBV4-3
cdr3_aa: CASSQATGWEQYF
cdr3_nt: TGCGCCAGCAGCCAAGCTACAGGTTGGGAGCAGTACTTC

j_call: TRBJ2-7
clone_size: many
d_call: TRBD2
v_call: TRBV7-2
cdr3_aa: CASSLGGLAGEYEQYF
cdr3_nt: TGTGCCAGCAGCTTAGGGGGACTAGCGGGAGAGTACGAGCAGTACTTC

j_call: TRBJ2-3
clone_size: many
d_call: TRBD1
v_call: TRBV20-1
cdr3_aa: CSARTGETGTDTQYF
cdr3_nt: TGCAGTGCTAGAACAGGGGAGACTGGCACAGATACGCAGTATTTT

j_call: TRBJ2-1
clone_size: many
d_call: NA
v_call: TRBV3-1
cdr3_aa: CASSPGHSYNEQFF
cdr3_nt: TGTGCCAGCAGCCCCGGACACTCCTACAATGAGCAGTTCTTC

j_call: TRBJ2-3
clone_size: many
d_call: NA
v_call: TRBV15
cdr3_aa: CATSSAFWELADTQYF
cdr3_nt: TGTGCCACCAGCAGCGCTTTTTGGGAGTTGGCAGATACGCAGTATTTT

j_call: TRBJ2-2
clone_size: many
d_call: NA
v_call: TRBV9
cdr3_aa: CASSVIRDGELFF
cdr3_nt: TGTGCCAGCAGCGTAATAAGGGACGGGGAGCTGTTTTTT

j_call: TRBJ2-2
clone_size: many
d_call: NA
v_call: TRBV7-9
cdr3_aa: CASSLGPTRNTGELFF
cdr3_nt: TGTGCCAGCAGCTTAGGCCCGACCCGCAACACCGGGGAGCTGTTTTTT

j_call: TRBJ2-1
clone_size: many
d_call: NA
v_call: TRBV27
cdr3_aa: CASSPDVMREQFF
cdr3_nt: TGTGCCAGCAGTCCGGACGTGATGAGGGAGCAGTTCTTC

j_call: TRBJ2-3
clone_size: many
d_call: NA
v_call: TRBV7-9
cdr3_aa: CASSDYTDTQYF
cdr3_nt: TGTGCCAGCAGCGATTACACAGATACGCAGTATTTT

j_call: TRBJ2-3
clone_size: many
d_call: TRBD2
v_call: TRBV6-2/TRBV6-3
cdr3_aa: CASSYSIKGGPDF
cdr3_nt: TGTGCCAGCAGTTACTCGATAAAGGGAGGGCCCGATTTT

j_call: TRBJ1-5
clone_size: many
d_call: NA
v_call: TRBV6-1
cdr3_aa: CASSEVGGGNQPQHF
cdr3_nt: TGTGCCAGCAGTGAAGTGGGGGGTGGCAATCAGCCCCAGCATTTT

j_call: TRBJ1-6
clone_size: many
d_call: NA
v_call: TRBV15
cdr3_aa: CATSRDKNMGNSPLHF
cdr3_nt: TGTGCCACCAGCAGAGACAAGAACATGGGAAATTCACCCCTCCACTTT

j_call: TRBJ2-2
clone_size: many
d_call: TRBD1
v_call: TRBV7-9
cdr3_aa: CASSGRDRVTGELFF
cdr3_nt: TGTGCCAGCAGCGGCCGGGACAGGGTCACCGGGGAGCTGTTTTTT

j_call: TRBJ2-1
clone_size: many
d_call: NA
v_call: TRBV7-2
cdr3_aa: CASMRISYNEQFF
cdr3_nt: TGTGCCAGCATGCGGATATCCTACAATGAGCAGTTCTTC

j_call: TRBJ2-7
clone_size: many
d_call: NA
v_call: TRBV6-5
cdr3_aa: CASSYSPSGSSYEQYF
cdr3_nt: TGTGCCAGCAGTTACTCACCTTCGGGAAGCTCCTACGAGCAGTACTTC

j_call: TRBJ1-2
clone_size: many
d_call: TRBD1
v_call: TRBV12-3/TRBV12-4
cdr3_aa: CASSLGQGAGGYTF
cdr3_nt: TGTGCCAGCAGCCTCGGACAGGGGGCCGGAGGCTACACCTTC

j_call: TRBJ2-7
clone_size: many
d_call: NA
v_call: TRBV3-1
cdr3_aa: CASSPLRAWEQYF
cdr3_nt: TGTGCCAGCAGCCCTCTGAGAGCGTGGGAGCAGTACTTC

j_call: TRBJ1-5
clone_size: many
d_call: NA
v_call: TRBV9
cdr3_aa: CASSPGGVSGQPQHF
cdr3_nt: TGTGCCAGCAGCCCCGGGGGAGTATCGGGACAGCCCCAGCATTTT

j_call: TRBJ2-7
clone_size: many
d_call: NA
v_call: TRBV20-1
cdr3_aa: CSARPVSRYEQYF
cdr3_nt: TGCAGTGCTAGACCCGTTTCGAGGTACGAGCAGTACTTC

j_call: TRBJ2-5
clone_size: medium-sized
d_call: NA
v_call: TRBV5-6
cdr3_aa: CASSLEGQKETQYF
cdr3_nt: TGTGCCAGCAGCTTGGAGGGGCAGAAAGAGACCCAGTACTTC

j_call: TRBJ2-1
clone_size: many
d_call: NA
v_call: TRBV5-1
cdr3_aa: CASNVAESYNEQFF
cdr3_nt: TGCGCCAGCAATGTGGCGGAGTCCTACAATGAGCAGTTCTTC

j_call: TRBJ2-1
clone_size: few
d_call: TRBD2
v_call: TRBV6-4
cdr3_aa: CASSDGVSGYNEQFF
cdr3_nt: TGTGCCAGCAGTGACGGGGTTAGCGGGTACAATGAGCAGTTCTTC